These T cell receptor beta chains were read from a single sample in a study of shared clonotypes between healthy human individuals. Sequencing was performed with immunoSEQ multiplex PCR; in TCRdb, only in-frame clones are kept and a portion is missing. The top ten hold 0.13% to 0.15% of the sample, which has millions of clones, approximately 94% seen once. Sequenced sample: naive CD4+ T cells sorted from blood. Every receptor here comes from a man in his late teens or twenties in good health. CDR3s include the opening cysteine and the closing phenylalanine or tryptophan. D genes are given only for firm matches. The size entry is marked missing in some rows and otherwise reads once, few, many or a size class.

V	D	size	J	DNA	CDR3
TRBV10-3	-	-	TRBJ2-2	TGTGCCATCTCTCGGGATCTCCGCCTGCGTGATACCGGGGAGCTGTTTTTT	CAISRDLRLRDTGELFF
TRBV7-8	-	-	TRBJ1-3	TGTGCCAGCAGCTTTTGGGCAGGTTCCCTCTCTGGAAACACCATATATTTT	CASSFWAGSLSGNTIYF
TRBV19	TRBD1	-	TRBJ1-1	TGTGCCAGTTTCCCCCCAGGGGGCACTGAAGCTTTCTTT	CASFPPGGTEAFF
TRBV6-5	-	once	TRBJ1-3	TGTGCCAGCAGACGAACATCCTCCTCTGGAAACACCATATATTTT	CASRRTSSSGNTIYF
TRBV2	-	-	TRBJ1-4	TGTGCCAGCAGTGACCCTAATGAAAAACTGTTTTTT	CASSDPNEKLFF
TRBV7-2	-	-	TRBJ1-5	TGTGCCAGCAGTATTGACGGCGCGAATCAGCCCCAGCATTTT	CASSIDGANQPQHF
TRBV6-5	TRBD1	-	TRBJ2-5	TGTGCCAGCAGTCTCGGACAGGGGGATTCGGAGACCCAGTACTTC	CASSLGQGDSETQYF
TRBV25-1	TRBD2	-	TRBJ2-5	TGTGCCAGCAGTCTAGCGGGGGCCGGGGAGACCCAGTACTTC	CASSLAGAGETQYF
TRBV6-5	-	-	TRBJ1-1	TGTGCCAGCAGTTACGGCGGGGGCTTGAACACTGAAGCTTTCTTT	CASSYGGGLNTEAFF
TRBV27	-	few	TRBJ1-5	TGTGCCAGCAGTTCACCGACAGGTAGTCAGCCCCAGCATTTT	CASSSPTGSQPQHF
TRBV5-1	-	-	TRBJ1-2	TGCGCCAGCAGCCCAACAGCATCGGGAGGCTACACCTTC	CASSPTASGGYTF
TRBV10-3	TRBD1	-	TRBJ1-5	TGTGCCATCAGTGAACCGGGACAGGGGTTCGGTCAGCCCCAGCATTTT	CAISEPGQGFGQPQHF
TRBV2	TRBD2	once	TRBJ2-5	TGTGCCAGCAGGGTCGGGACTAGCGGGAGTAAGTTAAAAGAGACCCAGTACTTC	CASRVGTSGSKLKETQYF
TRBV30	-	-	TRBJ1-4	TGTGCCTGGAGCTCCGGGACGCCGGTCCAGAATGAAAAACTGTTTTTT	CAWSSGTPVQNEKLFF
TRBV5-1	-	-	TRBJ2-7	TGCGCCAGCAGCTTGGAGCAGGGTCAGGGGAGAAGGTACGAGCAGTACTTC	CASSLEQGQGRRYEQYF
TRBV7-3	-	once	TRBJ2-6	TGTGCCAGCAGTCCAGGGAACGGGGCCAACGTCCTGACTTTC	CASSPGNGANVLTF
TRBV28	TRBD1	once	TRBJ2-1	TGTGCCAGCACGGGACAGGGATTAAGCTCCTACAATGAGCAGTTCTTC	CASTGQGLSSYNEQFF
TRBV7-9	TRBD2	-	TRBJ2-2	TGTGCCAGCAGCCCTCGACTAGCGGGGGCCCTCGGCGGGGAGCTGTTTTTT	CASSPRLAGALGGELFF
TRBV7-8	-	-	TRBJ2-6	TGTGCCAGCAGCTTAGGACTGCTAGCCCCCGTCTCTGGGGCCAACGTCCTGACTTTC	CASSLGLLAPVSGANVLTF
TRBV2	TRBD1	-	TRBJ1-2	TGTGCCAGCAGTGCAGGACAGGGAGCTAACTATGGCTACACCTTC	CASSAGQGANYGYTF
TRBV6-5	-	-	TRBJ2-6	TGTGCCACCCGAGCCTCTGGGGCCAACGTCCTGACTTTC	CATRASGANVLTF
TRBV6-1	-	-	TRBJ2-3	TGTGCCAGCAGTCAGGGGAAAGATACGCAGTATTTT	CASSQGKDTQYF
TRBV7-6	TRBD2	-	TRBJ2-5	TGTGCCAGCAGCTTAGAAGGCGGGAGGGCCCGCGGGCAGTACTTC	CASSLEGGRARGQYF
TRBV18	-	-	TRBJ2-5	TGTGCCAGCTCATTCTTTGGAGGCTACCAAGAGACCCAGTACTTC	CASSFFGGYQETQYF
TRBV28	TRBD1	-	TRBJ2-7	TGTGCCAGCAGACCCGACAGGGACGAGCAGTACTTC	CASRPDRDEQYF
TRBV10-3	TRBD2	-	TRBJ2-3	TGTGCCATCAGTAGCGGGGGAGTCACAGATACGCAGTATTTT	CAISSGGVTDTQYF
TRBV4-1	TRBD2	-	TRBJ2-3	TGCGCCAGCAGCCAAGGCCGACTAGCGGGAGGGGCGAGCACAGATACGCAGTATTTT	CASSQGRLAGGASTDTQYF
TRBV2	-	-	TRBJ1-4	TGTGCCAGCACCAAAAGCCGGGGGCTCATGAATGAAAAACTGTTTTTT	CASTKSRGLMNEKLFF
TRBV18	TRBD1	-	TRBJ1-4	TGTGCCAGCTCTCGGGACAGTCCCGCCACTAATGAAAAACTGTTTTTT	CASSRDSPATNEKLFF
TRBV19	TRBD2	-	TRBJ2-1	TGTGCCAGTAGTAGAACTAGCGGGGGGTTTTATGAGCAGTTCTTC	CASSRTSGGFYEQFF
TRBV29-1	-	-	TRBJ2-7	TGCAGCGTTGATTCCGGGGCCTACGAGCAGTACTTC	CSVDSGAYEQYF
TRBV9	-	-	TRBJ2-3	TGTGCCAGCAGCTCAGATTTGGGGGGTAGGACAGATACGCAGTATTTT	CASSSDLGGRTDTQYF
TRBV15	TRBD1	-	TRBJ2-1	TGTGCCACCGCCACAGGGGATGCGTACAATGAGCAGTTCTTC	CATATGDAYNEQFF
TRBV11-2	-	-	TRBJ2-5	TGTGCCAGCAGCTTAGATGCCCCGGAGCGGTACCAAGAGACCCAGTACTTC	CASSLDAPERYQETQYF
TRBV19	-	-	TRBJ2-3	TGTGCCAGTAGTATACAGTCCGGACCCTTCCCGCAGTATTTT	CASSIQSGPFPQYF
TRBV10-1	TRBD1	-	TRBJ1-4	TGCGCCAGCAGTGACTCGAGGACAGGCCGTAATGAAAAACTGTTTTTT	CASSDSRTGRNEKLFF
TRBV5-5	-	-	TRBJ1-5	TGTGCCAGCAGCTTAGAGATTAGCAATCAGCCCCAGCATTTT	CASSLEISNQPQHF
TRBV10-3	TRBD1	-	TRBJ2-1	TGTGCCATCAGTGATTCAGGGGGCAATGAGCAGTTCTTC	CAISDSGGNEQFF
TRBV6-4	-	-	TRBJ1-1	TGTGCCAGCAGTACATCCCAGGCCCTTGAAGCTTTCTTT	CASSTSQALEAFF
TRBV6-1	TRBD1	-	TRBJ1-2	TGTGCCAGCAGAGAAGACAGGGCGGATGGCTACACCTTC	CASREDRADGYTF
TRBV25-1	-	-	TRBJ2-7	TGTGCCAGCAGTGAAGGAGATGGCGGGGGCCTTCGGGAGCAGTACTTC	CASSEGDGGGLREQYF
TRBV18	-	-	TRBJ2-1	TGTGCCAGCTCACCACAGTTGGACAATGAGCAGTTCTTC	CASSPQLDNEQFF
TRBV28	TRBD2	-	TRBJ2-1	TGTGCCAGCAGTTTATTAGCGGGGGGCCTCAGGCAGGAGCAGTTCTTC	CASSLLAGGLRQEQFF
TRBV29-1	-	-	TRBJ2-1	TGCAGCTCAATGACGATCCAGCGGAGCTACAATGAGCAGTTCTTC	CSSMTIQRSYNEQFF
TRBV30	-	-	TRBJ2-5	TGTGCCTGTATTAGGGGGGGCGGAGAGACCCAGTACTTC	CACIRGGGETQYF
TRBV2	-	once	TRBJ1-6	TGTGCCAGCAGTGAAGCTCCGGGGTCACCCCTCCACTTT	CASSEAPGSPLHF
TRBV5-1	-	-	TRBJ1-1	TGCGCCAGCAGCGGACGTCAGGGGAACACTGAAGCTTTCTTT	CASSGRQGNTEAFF
TRBV30	TRBD2	-	TRBJ2-1	TGTGCCTGGGACCCTGGATTGACTAGCGGGCTTACCTACAATGAGCAGTTCTTC	CAWDPGLTSGLTYNEQFF
TRBV7-9	-	few	TRBJ1-1	TGTGCCAGCAGCCGCCACGAGGTTAACACTGAAGCTTTCTTT	CASSRHEVNTEAFF
TRBV19	-	once	TRBJ1-2	TGTGCCAGTAAGCCTGGGTGGGAATCAAACTATGGCTACACCTTC	CASKPGWESNYGYTF
TRBV19	-	-	TRBJ2-5	TGTGCCAGTAGTAGGGCAGCCCAAGAGACCCAGTACTTC	CASSRAAQETQYF
TRBV19	TRBD1	-	TRBJ1-1	TGTGCCAGTAGTCTCTGGACAGGGGGGCAGAACACTGAAGCTTTCTTT	CASSLWTGGQNTEAFF
TRBV6-5	-	-	TRBJ2-1	TGTGCCAGCAGGGTACAGGGATCCTCCTACAATGAGCAGTTCTTC	CASRVQGSSYNEQFF
TRBV2	-	once	TRBJ2-7	TGTGCCAGCAGTGATCGGAGGTTCGTCTTCGAGCAGTACTTC	CASSDRRFVFEQYF
TRBV7-6	TRBD1	-	TRBJ1-5	TGTGCCAGCAGCTTAGGGGGACAGGGTAGCAATCAGCCCCAGCATTTT	CASSLGGQGSNQPQHF